A single sample is the source of the 30 T cell receptor beta chains below, sequenced in a study of T cell responses to AZD1222 COVID-19 vaccine. Method: immunoSEQ multiplex PCR; TCRdb's copy keeps in-frame clones and lacks some. The data contain fewer than 50,000 clones, less than 95% of them singletons. The sample consisted of peripheral blood, taken 28 days after the second AZD1222 dose. These receptors were taken from an adult who received the AZD1222 COVID-19 vaccine.

V is TRBV6-5 and J is TRBJ1-2; 9 bases align to TRBD1. The germline gives CDR1 MNHEY, CDR2 SVGAGI. V lost 8 bases and J lost 2; bases outside the gene matches: 9. This CDR3 spans 15 amino acids. The chain's CDR3 is CASGIGQGTNYGYTF. DNA for the CDR3: TGTGCCAGCGGGATCGGACAGGGGACGAACTATGGCTACACCTTC.

This clone was observed a single time. The chain combines TRBV4-2 with TRBJ1-6; D gene unclear. The germline V gene encodes CDR1 LGHNA and CDR2 YNFKEQ. V lost 2 bases and J 8 bases, leaving 16 bases between the germline ends. The CDR3 covers 16 residues. The CDR3 DNA is TGTGCCAGCAGCCAAATAACCGGGTTGAGGGATTCACCCCTCCACTTT. Amino acids: CASSQITGLRDSPLHF.

J is TRBJ2-1 and V is TRBV30; 9 nucleotides agree with TRBD1. The germline V gene encodes CDR1 GTSNPN and CDR2 SVGIG (reference sequence). This CDR3 region has 14 residues. The V and J ends lost 5 bases and 2 bases, in that order; junction bases with no gene match: 4. As DNA, the CDR3 is TGTGCCTGGCTGGACAGGGGCGCCTACAATGAGCAGTTCTTC. The encoded protein is CAWLDRGAYNEQFF. Variable domain in full (rest from reference TRBV30 and TRBJ2-1): SQTIHQWPATLVQPVGSPLSLECTVEGTSNPNLYWYRQAAGRGLQLLFYSVGIGQISSEVPQNLSASRPQDRQFILSSKKLLLSDSGFYLCAWLDRGAYNEQFFGPGTRLTVL.

This clone was recorded once. This rearrangement joins TRBV6-1 to TRBJ1-5, with 7 bases identical to TRBD1. The CDR3 is made up of 15 amino acids. With V trimmed by 2 bases and J by 4 bases, 5 bases remained unmatched. The germline V gene encodes CDR1 MNHNS and CDR2 SASEGT. CDR3 DNA: TGTGCCAGCAGTGAACTTGGGACAGTAAATCAGCCCCAGCATTTT. Amino acids: CASSELGTVNQPQHF.

V is TRBV5-4 and J is TRBJ1-6; 7 positions match TRBD1. Germline V gene sequence: CDR1 SGHNT, CDR2 YYREEE (reference sequence). The junction had 8 bases not matched to a gene; V was cut back by 5 bases and J by 6 bases. The CDR3 runs to 15 residues. CDR3 protein: CASSSYRGGNSPLHF. The CDR3 coding sequence is TGTGCCAGCAGTTCCTACAGGGGCGGTAATTCACCCCTCCACTTT.

A single count supports this clone. The chain couples TRBV20-1 to TRBJ2-3; 8 bases fit TRBD2. This CDR3 contains 13 residues. CDR1 is DFQATT and CDR2 is SNEGSKA in the germline V gene (reference sequence). The trim removed 3 bases at V and 10 bases at J, leaving 9 bases unmatched. DNA of the CDR3: TGCAGTGCTAGTCATCCGGGACTAGGGGCGCAGTATTTT. Protein sequence: CSASHPGLGAQYF.

The chain recombines TRBV30 with TRBJ1-2; 7 bases are a match to TRBD1. From germline, CDR1 is GTSNPN and CDR2 SVGIG (reference sequence). Trimming at V came to 1 base and at J to 4 bases, leaving 3 bases not matched to a gene. CDR3 size: 13 residues. The CDR3: CAWSEQGGYGYTF. CDR3 nucleotide sequence: TGTGCCTGGAGTGAGCAGGGGGGCTATGGCTACACCTTC.

This chain joins TRBV9 and TRBJ2-5, with 9 positions matching TRBD2. There are 16 residues in the CDR3. From germline, CDR1 is SGDLS and CDR2 YYNGEE. With V trimmed by 0 bases and J by 1 base, 4 bases remained unmatched. CDR3 coding DNA: TGTGCCAGCAGCGTAGGAAGCGGGGGGCCCCAAGAGACCCAGTACTTC. Its translation: CASSVGSGGPQETQYF. Looking up the rest from reference TRBV9 and TRBJ2-5 gives the full variable domain: DSGVTQTPKHLITATGQRVTLRCSPRSGDLSVYWYQQSLDQGLQFLIQYYNGEERAKGNILERFSAQQFPDLHSELNLSSLELGDSALYFCASSVGSGGPQETQYFGPGTRLLVL.

The chain links TRBV29-1 to TRBJ1-5, with D possibly matching TRBD1 (5 bases). The germline gives CDR1 SQVTM, CDR2 ANQGSEA. The CDR3 sequence is 15 residues long. The V end was cut by 6 bases, the J end by 0 bases, with 15 bases between. This CDR3 is CSVGWGGGSNQPQHF. The CDR3 DNA is TGCAGCGTGGGCTGGGGGGGAGGTAGCAATCAGCCCCAGCATTTT. The whole variable domain, filled in from reference TRBV29-1 and TRBJ1-5, reads SAVISQKPSRDICQRGTSLTIQCQVDSQVTMMFWYRQQPGQSLTLIATANQGSEATYESGFVIDKFPISRPNLTFSTLTVSNMSPEDSSIYLCSVGWGGGSNQPQHFGDGTRLSIL.

J is TRBJ1-2 and V is TRBV28; D gene ambiguous. The CDR3 is 14 residues long. Germline V gene lookup returns CDR1 MDHEN and CDR2 SYDVKM. V was clipped by 3 bases and J by 1 base, with 9 bases between them. This CDR3 is CASSLDGFNYGYTF. In DNA, the CDR3 is TGTGCCAGCAGTTTGGACGGGTTTAACTATGGCTACACCTTC.

The rearrangement uses TRBV2 and TRBJ2-5; D remains ambiguous. V lost 4 bases, J lost 2 bases, and 8 bases lay in between. The CDR3 has 13 residues. Germline loops: CDR1 SNHLY, CDR2 FYNNEI. CDR3 protein: CASSVSQQETQYF. The CDR3, as DNA: TGTGCCAGCAGTGTTTCACAGCAAGAGACCCAGTACTTC.

The J gene is TRBJ1-5, the V gene TRBV7-2; 8 bases fit TRBD1. Germline V lookup: CDR1 SGHTA, CDR2 FQGNSA. CDR3 length equals 17 residues. Trimming removed 5 bases from V and 2 bases from J; junction bases left unmatched: 11. The CDR3 protein is CASSPAGTGSGNQPQHF. DNA of the CDR3: TGTGCCAGCAGCCCAGCGGGGACAGGTAGTGGCAATCAGCCCCAGCATTTT.

J is TRBJ1-6 and V is TRBV27; possibly TRBD1 for D (6 bases). V was shortened by 2 bases and J by 8 bases, with 7 bases between the two germline ends. CDR3 size: 13 residues. Germline CDR1 reads MNHEY; CDR2 reads SMNVEV (reference sequence). CDR3 coding DNA: TGTGCCAGCAGTTTAAGGGGGGATTCACCCCTCCACTTT. It codes for CASSLRGDSPLHF.

The V call is TRBV30, the J call TRBJ1-6; D is unclear. Germline V gene lookup returns CDR1 GTSNPN and CDR2 SVGIG (reference sequence). Trimming took 6 bases from V and 0 from J, leaving 12 bases between them. This CDR3 is 15 amino acids long. The CDR3 loop reads CACTGLSSYNSPLHF. The CDR3 DNA reads TGTGCCTGTACGGGCCTGAGCTCCTATAATTCACCCCTCCACTTT. The entire variable domain, with the rest obtained from reference TRBV30 and TRBJ1-6, is as follows: SQTIHQWPATLVQPVGSPLSLECTVEGTSNPNLYWYRQAAGRGLQLLFYSVGIGQISSEVPQNLSASRPQDRQFILSSKKLLLSDSGFYLCACTGLSSYNSPLHFGNGTRLTVT.

The V and J genes are TRBV4-2 and TRBJ2-6; D is ambiguous. The length of the CDR3 is 15 residues. Trimming removed 0 bases from V and 0 bases from J, with 3 bases in between. Per the germline V gene, CDR1 is LGHNA and CDR2 is YNFKEQ. The CDR3 DNA reads TGTGCCAGCAGCCAAGATCACTCTGGGGCCAACGTCCTGACTTTC. Its translation: CASSQDHSGANVLTF.

This clone was found a few times. The chain has TRBV12-3 or TRBV12-4 and TRBJ2-2; D is unresolved. The CDR3 consists of 13 residues. The ends were cut back, 2 bases at V and 6 bases at J, with 7 bases in the middle. The CDR3 DNA follows: TGTGCCAGCAGTTTAATGGTAGCCGGGGAGCTGTTTTTT. Its translation: CASSLMVAGELFF.

The chain employs TRBV7-2 and TRBJ1-5; 12 nucleotides line up with TRBD1. CDR1 is SGHTA and CDR2 is FQGNSA in the germline V gene. Trimming removed 2 bases from V and 7 bases from J; junction bases left unmatched: 6. The length of the CDR3 is 16 residues. In nucleotides, the CDR3 is TGTGCCAGCAGCTTATCCGGGACAGGGGGCGGGCAGCCCCAGCATTTT. As protein: CASSLSGTGGGQPQHF.

This clone has just a few counts. The J gene is TRBJ1-1, the V gene TRBV6-5, with no clear D. Looked up from germline, CDR1 is MNHEY and CDR2 is SVGAGI. The CDR3 loop spans 14 amino acids. Trimming took 6 bases from V and 0 from J, leaving 11 bases between them. The DNA of the CDR3 is TGTGCCAGCAGAGGGCCGAGCATGAACACTGAAGCTTTCTTT. Amino acid sequence: CASRGPSMNTEAFF.

This clone was recorded only once. The chain links TRBV7-2 to TRBJ1-4; the D gene is possibly TRBD1 (6 bases). The ends were cut back, 4 bases at V and 8 bases at J, with 14 bases in the middle. The V gene's germline CDR1 is SGHTA and CDR2 FQGNSA. The CDR3 is made up of 14 amino acids. As DNA, the CDR3 is TGTGCCAGCAGCTCCCGGACAGAGGGCGAAAAACTGTTTTTT. It specifies CASSSRTEGEKLFF.

CDR3 sequence reads: CASSLGLSSYNEQFF. The CDR3, as DNA: TGTGCCAGCAGCTTAGGGCTGAGCTCCTACAATGAGCAGTTCTTC. The chain recombines TRBV11-2 with TRBJ2-1, with unresolved D. This CDR3 has 15 residues. Deletions cut 1 base from V and 0 bases from J, with 7 bases between. Germline CDR1 is SGHAT and CDR2 is FQNNGV. Combining the CDR3 with reference TRBV11-2 and TRBJ2-1 gives the whole variable domain EAGVAQSPRYKIIEKRQSVAFWCNPISGHATLYWYQQILGQGPKLLIQFQNNGVVDDSQLPKDRFSAERLKGVDSTLKIQPAKLEDSAVYLCASSLGLSSYNEQFFGPGTRLTVL.

This chain joins TRBV14 and TRBJ1-1; no clear D. Trimming took 3 bases from V and 1 from J, leaving 12 bases between them. There are 15 residues in the CDR3. Germline assignment: CDR1 SGHDN and CDR2 FVKESK. The CDR3 is CASSHRPGANTEAFF. In nucleotides, the CDR3 is TGTGCCAGCAGCCACCGACCGGGAGCGAACACTGAAGCTTTCTTT.

The chain couples TRBV5-8 to TRBJ1-2, with D possibly being TRBD1 (6 bases). Trimming pared 4 bases from V and 1 base from J, leaving 11 bases between. The CDR3 consists of 14 residues. The germline V gene has CDR1 SGHTS and CDR2 YDEGEE. In DNA form, the CDR3 reads TGTGCCAGCAGCATCGGGGGCCTTAACTATGGCTACACCTTC. It translates to CASSIGGLNYGYTF.

The chain combines TRBV5-1 with TRBJ1-4, with 8 bases identical to TRBD1. CDR3 length equals 14 residues. V trimming: 4 bases; J trimming: 7 bases; junction bases outside the gene matches: 6. Germline lookup yields CDR1 SGHRS and CDR2 YFSETQ. CDR3: CASSPQGAGEKLFF. CDR3 sequence (DNA): TGCGCCAGCAGCCCCCAGGGGGCGGGTGAAAAACTGTTTTTT. Full variable domain (missing parts from reference TRBV5-1 and TRBJ1-4): KAGVTQTPRYLIKTRGQQVTLSCSPISGHRSVSWYQQTPGQGLQFLFEYFSETQRNKGNFPGRFSGRQFSNSRSEMNVSTLELGDSALYLCASSPQGAGEKLFFGSGTQLSVL.

The chain couples TRBV6-5 to TRBJ2-3; D is uncertain. The germline V gene has CDR1 MNHEY and CDR2 SVGAGI. Trimming stripped 2 bases from V and 4 bases from J, with 10 bases between. The CDR3 extends over 14 amino acids. The CDR3: CASSYRQRADTQYF. Written as DNA, the CDR3 is TGTGCCAGCAGTTACCGCCAACGGGCAGATACGCAGTATTTT.

The chain is built from TRBV5-1 and TRBJ1-2; 7 nucleotides align to TRBD1. V shed 5 bases, J shed 2 bases, and the junction held 12 bases outside the gene matches. This CDR3 has 16 amino acids. CDR1 and CDR2 (germline): SGHRS, YFSETQ. The CDR3 loop is CASRPGGQGVNYGYTF. In nucleotides, the CDR3 is TGCGCCAGCAGGCCCGGAGGGCAGGGGGTAAACTATGGCTACACCTTC.

V usage is TRBV18 and J usage is TRBJ2-7; D ambiguous. The length of the CDR3 is 12 residues. The V gene's germline CDR1 is KGHSH and CDR2 LQKENI. Trimming removed 3 bases from V and 2 bases from J, with 5 bases in between. DNA of the CDR3: TGTGCCAGCTCACCGTCAGCCTACGAGCAGTACTTC. It translates to CASSPSAYEQYF. The variable domain in full, completed from reference TRBV18 and TRBJ2-7, reads NAGVMQNPRHLVRRRGQEARLRCSPMKGHSHVYWYRQLPEEGLKFMVYLQKENIIDESGMPKERFSAEFPKEGPSILRIQQVVRGDSAAYFCASSPSAYEQYFGPGTRLTVT.

The chain couples TRBV6-2 or TRBV6-3 to TRBJ1-1; TRBD1 might be the D (5 bases). Per germline, CDR1 MNHEY and CDR2 SVGEGT. The CDR3 has 16 amino acids. The germline V and J ends were trimmed by 4 bases and 4 bases, with 19 bases remaining between them. The CDR3 spells CASSSRTHRASTEAFF. The CDR3 bases are TGTGCCAGCAGTTCCCGGACACATAGGGCGTCCACTGAAGCTTTCTTT.

The chain couples TRBV7-2 to TRBJ2-1; TRBD2 might be the D (5 bases). The CDR3 has 16 amino acids. Trimming removed 6 bases at V and 3 bases at J, with 18 bases between. Germline V gene sequence: CDR1 SGHTA, CDR2 FQGNSA. This CDR3 is CASSRGRGLIYNEQFF. The DNA of the CDR3 is TGTGCCAGCAGTCGAGGTCGCGGGCTTATCTACAATGAGCAGTTCTTC.

The chain uses TRBV15 and TRBJ1-4; D is uncertain. V was clipped by 4 bases and J by 0 bases, with 6 bases between them. Germline V gives CDR1 LNHNV, CDR2 YYDKDF (reference sequence). The CDR3 runs to 14 residues. For the CDR3, the DNA is TGTGCCACCAGCACTCTCGCAACTAATGAAAAACTGTTTTTT. Its translation is CATSTLATNEKLFF.

The genes are TRBV11-2 and TRBJ1-2, with 8 bases fitting TRBD1. The CDR3 is 16 amino acids. The germline CDR1 and CDR2 sequences are SGHAT and FQNNGV. V was pared by 1 base and J by 8 bases, with 12 bases of the junction left unmatched. The CDR3 DNA follows: TGTGCCAGCAGCTTAGGACTCGGGGACAGGTACAGAGGCTACACCTTC. Protein sequence: CASSLGLGDRYRGYTF.